The clone carrying this T cell receptor (beta chain) was seen at least ten times. Antigen specificity is unknown. There were TCR beta CDR3 regions amplified from RNA transcripts. The primer set for the first-round RT-PCR of the TCR CDR3 was HTBI. Using its own MiXCR run on the multiplex PCR reads, TCRdb lists one record per CDR3 protein. The sample lists about 600,000 distinct CDR3 sequences, around 16% seen once, with around 3.5% in the top ten. The source of the sample is a study of T cells in Graves' hyperthyroidism and ophthalmopathy. Overall study results and limits: Among clonotypes expanded in thyroid above 0.001, most were also found in blood.

This CDR3 comprises 13 residues. V was pared by 6 bases and J by 10 bases, with 13 bases between. Each 10 ml fresh peripheral blood draw supplied the PBMCs. The sequencing sample was made of blood. The source of this sequence is a woman aged 35 to 49 with Graves' ophthalmopathy. J is TRBJ1-6 and V is TRBV12-3 or TRBV12-4; weak D call: TRBD1 (5 bases). The chain's CDR3 is CASRTKRDSPLHF. In DNA, the CDR3 is TGTGCCAGCAGAACCAAGAGGGACTCACCCCTCCACTTT.